A selection of T cell receptor beta chains follows, all from one sample in a study of blood T cell repertoires in COVID-19. TCRdb's table, derived via immunoSEQ multiplex PCR, lists solely in-frame clones and lacks some. The table includes about 150,000 clones, less than 90% detected once. The sequenced sample consisted of peripheral blood. These TCRs come from a woman in her 70s with acute or convalescent COVID-19. Each CDR3 is given with its conserved first and last residue. Fields, in order: J gene, D gene, clone size, V gene, CDR3 DNA, CDR3 protein. The D gene is left open where the match is weak. Rows give clone size only sometimes, using once, few, many, or a class for an expanded clone.

J gene: TRBJ2-3
D gene: NA
clone size: NA
V gene: TRBV12-3/TRBV12-4
CDR3 DNA: TGTGCCAGCAGTTTACGAGATACGCAGTATTTT
CDR3 protein: CASSLRDTQYF

J gene: TRBJ2-1
D gene: NA
clone size: NA
V gene: TRBV5-8
CDR3 DNA: TGTGCCAGCAGCTCGTCGTTAGCAGGGGTAGCCCGGGTTGAGCAGTTCTTC
CDR3 protein: CASSSSLAGVARVEQFF

J gene: TRBJ2-1
D gene: NA
clone size: NA
V gene: TRBV2
CDR3 DNA: TGTGCCAGCCAACAACAGGGCTTGACCTACAATGAGCAGTTCTTC
CDR3 protein: CASQQQGLTYNEQFF

J gene: TRBJ1-3
D gene: NA
clone size: NA
V gene: TRBV23-1
CDR3 DNA: TGCGCCAGCAGTCAATTAACGGGCTCTGGAAACACCATATATTTT
CDR3 protein: CASSQLTGSGNTIYF

J gene: TRBJ1-2
D gene: NA
clone size: NA
V gene: TRBV6-5
CDR3 DNA: TGTGCCACCGGCTTGTGGGGAGGAAACTATGGCTACACCTTC
CDR3 protein: CATGLWGGNYGYTF

J gene: TRBJ2-2
D gene: NA
clone size: NA
V gene: TRBV28
CDR3 DNA: TGTGCCAGCAGTTGGGGCTTATTATTCGAAAAACAGGGGGAGCTGTTTTTT
CDR3 protein: CASSWGLLFEKQGELFF

J gene: TRBJ1-3
D gene: NA
clone size: NA
V gene: TRBV3-1/TRBV3-2
CDR3 DNA: TGTGCCAGCAGCCAAGGACACCCCGGGGGGTCGGGAAACACCATATATTTT
CDR3 protein: CASSQGHPGGSGNTIYF

J gene: TRBJ2-2
D gene: NA
clone size: NA
V gene: TRBV19
CDR3 DNA: TGTGCCACCCAAGGGGGGGGTACGAACACCGGGGAGCTGTTTTTT
CDR3 protein: CATQGGGTNTGELFF

J gene: TRBJ1-4
D gene: TRBD1
clone size: NA
V gene: TRBV28
CDR3 DNA: TGTGCCAGCAGCCTGGGACAGGGCAAGGAAAAACTGTTTTTT
CDR3 protein: CASSLGQGKEKLFF

J gene: TRBJ2-1
D gene: TRBD2
clone size: NA
V gene: TRBV3-1/TRBV3-2
CDR3 DNA: TGTGCCAGCAGCCAAGAACTGCTAGCGGGTGGCAATGAGCAGTTCTTC
CDR3 protein: CASSQELLAGGNEQFF

J gene: TRBJ2-1
D gene: NA
clone size: NA
V gene: TRBV6-6
CDR3 DNA: TGTGCCAGCAGAAAGGGCCGCCCCTGGGGGCACAATGAGCAGTTCTTC
CDR3 protein: CASRKGRPWGHNEQFF

J gene: TRBJ1-2
D gene: NA
clone size: NA
V gene: TRBV7-9
CDR3 DNA: TGTGCCAGCAGCTCGGGCAGGGTGTCCTATGGCTACACCTTC
CDR3 protein: CASSSGRVSYGYTF

J gene: TRBJ1-1
D gene: NA
clone size: once
V gene: TRBV7-8
CDR3 DNA: TGTGCCAGCAGCTTAGGGACAGCAGGAGACACTGAAGCTTTCTTT
CDR3 protein: CASSLGTAGDTEAFF

J gene: TRBJ1-3
D gene: NA
clone size: NA
V gene: TRBV3-1/TRBV3-2
CDR3 DNA: TGTGCCAGCAGCCGAAGTGGGGCGGCTGGAAACACCATATATTTT
CDR3 protein: CASSRSGAAGNTIYF

J gene: TRBJ1-2
D gene: NA
clone size: NA
V gene: TRBV28
CDR3 DNA: TGTGCCAGCAGTTTAACAGGGTCTTGGTATGGCTACACCTTC
CDR3 protein: CASSLTGSWYGYTF

J gene: TRBJ1-2
D gene: TRBD1
clone size: NA
V gene: TRBV5-6
CDR3 DNA: TGTGCCAGCAGCTTCCGGGACAGGGTTAACTATGGCTACACCTTC
CDR3 protein: CASSFRDRVNYGYTF

J gene: TRBJ1-1
D gene: NA
clone size: NA
V gene: TRBV29-1
CDR3 DNA: TGCAGCGTTGAGGACACGGTCACTGAAGCTTTCTTT
CDR3 protein: CSVEDTVTEAFF

J gene: TRBJ1-2
D gene: TRBD1
clone size: NA
V gene: TRBV28
CDR3 DNA: TGTGCCAGCAGTTTAGCTTCCGGGACAGGGGGTAACTATGGCTACACCTTC
CDR3 protein: CASSLASGTGGNYGYTF

J gene: TRBJ2-7
D gene: TRBD2
clone size: NA
V gene: TRBV3-1/TRBV3-2
CDR3 DNA: TGTGCCAGCAGCCTCAAGGGGAGCGGGGGATACGAGCAGTACTTC
CDR3 protein: CASSLKGSGGYEQYF

J gene: TRBJ2-7
D gene: NA
clone size: NA
V gene: TRBV5-6
CDR3 DNA: TGTGCCAGCAGCCCAGGTGGGCAGGGGAGCTACGAGCAGTACTTC
CDR3 protein: CASSPGGQGSYEQYF

J gene: TRBJ2-2
D gene: TRBD1
clone size: NA
V gene: TRBV7-3
CDR3 DNA: TGTGCCAGCAGCCCCCGGGACAGGATGAACACCGGGGAGCTGTTTTTT
CDR3 protein: CASSPRDRMNTGELFF

J gene: TRBJ1-1
D gene: TRBD1
clone size: few
V gene: TRBV5-8
CDR3 DNA: TGTGCCAGCAGCTTGGCCCGGGACAGCCGGGGAAGCACTGAAGCTTTCTTT
CDR3 protein: CASSLARDSRGSTEAFF

J gene: TRBJ1-2
D gene: TRBD1
clone size: NA
V gene: TRBV14
CDR3 DNA: TGTGCCAGCAGCCTACTAACGGGACAGGGGAATGGCGGCTACACCTTC
CDR3 protein: CASSLLTGQGNGGYTF

J gene: TRBJ2-1
D gene: TRBD2
clone size: NA
V gene: TRBV6-2/TRBV6-3
CDR3 DNA: TGTGCCAGCAGTGGGACTAGCGGGGGGGCCGGTGAGCAGTTCTTC
CDR3 protein: CASSGTSGGAGEQFF

J gene: TRBJ1-2
D gene: NA
clone size: NA
V gene: TRBV6-5
CDR3 DNA: TGTGCCAGCAGTTACGCGCCGGGGAACTATGGCTACACCTTC
CDR3 protein: CASSYAPGNYGYTF

J gene: TRBJ2-3
D gene: NA
clone size: once
V gene: TRBV6-5
CDR3 DNA: TGTGCCAGCCAGAAATGGGAGGATACGCAGTATTTT
CDR3 protein: CASQKWEDTQYF

J gene: TRBJ1-4
D gene: NA
clone size: once
V gene: TRBV28
CDR3 DNA: TGTGCCAGCAGTTCGTCGGTACTACATGAAAAACTGTTTTTT
CDR3 protein: CASSSSVLHEKLFF

J gene: TRBJ2-1
D gene: TRBD1
clone size: NA
V gene: TRBV28
CDR3 DNA: TGTGCCAGCAGGGGGGACAGGTCCGCTTACAATGAGCAGTTCTTC
CDR3 protein: CASRGDRSAYNEQFF

J gene: TRBJ2-3
D gene: TRBD2
clone size: NA
V gene: TRBV4-3
CDR3 DNA: TGCGCCAGCAGCCGAGGCCGGACTAGCGGGGACGGGACGGTGGATACGCAGTATTTT
CDR3 protein: CASSRGRTSGDGTVDTQYF

J gene: TRBJ1-1
D gene: TRBD1
clone size: NA
V gene: TRBV27
CDR3 DNA: TGTGCCAGCAGTTCCTGGACAGGGCACACTGAAGCTTTCTTT
CDR3 protein: CASSSWTGHTEAFF

J gene: TRBJ1-3
D gene: NA
clone size: NA
V gene: TRBV11-3
CDR3 DNA: TGTGCCAGCAGCCCCGGTGGGGGCCTTGGAAACACCATATATTTT
CDR3 protein: CASSPGGGLGNTIYF

J gene: TRBJ1-2
D gene: NA
clone size: NA
V gene: TRBV3-1/TRBV3-2
CDR3 DNA: TGTGCCAGCAGCCACGACGGGGAAGGCTACACCTTC
CDR3 protein: CASSHDGEGYTF

J gene: TRBJ2-3
D gene: TRBD1
clone size: NA
V gene: TRBV10-1
CDR3 DNA: TGCGCCAGCAGTGCCGGGACAGGGGTGACAGATACGCAGTATTTT
CDR3 protein: CASSAGTGVTDTQYF

J gene: TRBJ2-1
D gene: TRBD2
clone size: NA
V gene: TRBV3-1/TRBV3-2
CDR3 DNA: TGTGCCAGCAGCCAACAGGGACTAGCGGCTAACAATGAGCAGTTCTTC
CDR3 protein: CASSQQGLAANNEQFF

J gene: TRBJ2-7
D gene: NA
clone size: NA
V gene: TRBV3-1/TRBV3-2
CDR3 DNA: TGTGCCAGCAGCCATCCCCTGGGCCGGGACTTAAGAGGATACGAGCAGTACTTC
CDR3 protein: CASSHPLGRDLRGYEQYF

J gene: TRBJ2-3
D gene: NA
clone size: NA
V gene: TRBV2
CDR3 DNA: TGTGCCAGCAGCGGACAGCGCACAGATACGCAGTATTTT
CDR3 protein: CASSGQRTDTQYF

J gene: TRBJ2-7
D gene: NA
clone size: NA
V gene: TRBV7-8
CDR3 DNA: TGTGCCAGCAGCTTAGGAATATCTCTCGGGACACCAAACTCCTACGAGCAGTACTTC
CDR3 protein: CASSLGISLGTPNSYEQYF

J gene: TRBJ1-2
D gene: NA
clone size: NA
V gene: TRBV12-3/TRBV12-4
CDR3 DNA: TGTGCCAGCAGTTCTCGTCCTACCTATGGCTACACCTTC
CDR3 protein: CASSSRPTYGYTF

J gene: TRBJ2-1
D gene: TRBD2
clone size: few
V gene: TRBV11-1
CDR3 DNA: TGTGCCAGCAGCGGGCTAGCGGGGAACAATGAGCAGTTCTTC
CDR3 protein: CASSGLAGNNEQFF

J gene: TRBJ1-4
D gene: TRBD1
clone size: NA
V gene: TRBV5-8
CDR3 DNA: TGTGCCAGCAGCCTCGGACAGGGGGTTGAAAAACTGTTTTTT
CDR3 protein: CASSLGQGVEKLFF

J gene: TRBJ1-1
D gene: NA
clone size: NA
V gene: TRBV6-5
CDR3 DNA: TGTGCCAGCAGGGGGGCCCAGGGAAGGGACACTGAAGCTTTCTTT
CDR3 protein: CASRGAQGRDTEAFF

J gene: TRBJ1-2
D gene: TRBD1
clone size: NA
V gene: TRBV3-1/TRBV3-2
CDR3 DNA: TGTGCCAGCAGGGGACAGGATGGCTACACCTTC
CDR3 protein: CASRGQDGYTF

J gene: TRBJ1-1
D gene: NA
clone size: NA
V gene: TRBV2
CDR3 DNA: TGTGCCAGCAGTGATGGGCAGATGAACACTGAAGCTTTCTTT
CDR3 protein: CASSDGQMNTEAFF

J gene: TRBJ1-1
D gene: TRBD1
clone size: NA
V gene: TRBV10-3
CDR3 DNA: TGTGCCATCAGTGAGACAGGGGGGAACACTGAAGCTTTCTTT
CDR3 protein: CAISETGGNTEAFF